One and the same sample provided the 16 T cell receptor beta chains below, sequenced in a study of T-cell reconstitution after alpha-beta-depleted transplantation in children. During its preparation, the TCRbeta library received unique molecular identifiers. TCRdb used MiXCR to reprocess the PCR reads, holding one entry per CDR3 protein. Of about 110,000 distinct CDR3 sequences in the sample, under 13% were seen once. The sequenced sample was PBMCs from the stem cell graft donor, obtained from the stem cell graft. The receptors originated from a human donor who donated a stem cell graft to a child with acute lymphoblastic leukemia.

This clonotype appeared many times. This chain joins TRBV5-1 and TRBJ1-2; D is ambiguous. There are 16 residues in the CDR3. V lost 3 bases, J lost 4 bases, and 19 bases lay in between. Germline CDR1 and CDR2: SGHRS and YFSETQ. CDR3 coding DNA: TGCGCCAGCAGCTCGGGGTCGTGGCAGCAGAGCTATGGCTACACCTTC. Its protein is CASSSGSWQQSYGYTF.

This clonotype was detected many times. The chain employs TRBV7-2 and TRBJ2-2; maybe TRBD2 (5 bases). Trimming took 2 bases from V and 8 from J, leaving 9 bases between them. The CDR3 sequence is 13 residues long. CDR1 SGHTA and CDR2 FQGNSA come from the germline V gene. The CDR3 region is CASSLRAGGELFF. The DNA for the CDR3 is TGTGCCAGCAGCTTAAGGGCGGGTGGGGAGCTGTTTTTT.

This clonotype was found many times. The chain employs TRBV5-1 and TRBJ2-3, with TRBD1 matching 9 bases. The V segment lost 3 bases and the J segment 5 bases; nucleotides outside the gene matches: 7. The CDR3 has 15 amino acids. CDR1 and CDR2 from the germline V gene are SGHRS and YFSETQ. The CDR3 here is CASSSPGQGGDTQYF. CDR3 sequence (DNA): TGCGCCAGCAGCTCCCCGGGACAGGGAGGAGATACGCAGTATTTT.

This clonotype showed up many times. The rearrangement joins TRBV28 to TRBJ1-5, with D possibly TRBD1 on 5 matching bases. The germline gives CDR1 MDHEN, CDR2 SYDVKM. CDR3 length equals 20 residues. Between the trimmed V and J ends, which lost 3 bases and 4 bases, there was a span of 28 bases. This chain's CDR3 is CASSFFLAQELSPVNQPQHF. The CDR3 DNA sequence: TGTGCCAGCAGTTTTTTCCTCGCACAGGAACTATCACCCGTAAATCAGCCCCAGCATTTT.

This chain joins TRBV20-1 and TRBJ2-1, with a weak D call TRBD2 (6 bases). With 1 base removed from V and 4 bases from J, the gap between germline ends came to 11 bases. This CDR3 has 14 residues. CDR1 DFQATT and CDR2 SNEGSKA come from the germline V gene (reference sequence). The DNA for the CDR3 is TGCAGTGCTAGAGTGAGCGGGTCTTACAATGAGCAGTTCTTC. This translates into CSARVSGSYNEQFF.

In this sample, this clonotype turned up many times. This chain links TRBV10-3 with TRBJ2-1, with no clear D. The length of the CDR3 is 13 residues. In germline, CDR1 is ENHRY, CDR2 SYGVKD. V was pared by 0 bases and J by 4 bases, with 4 bases between. The CDR3 coding sequence is TGTGCCATCAGTGAGTCGACTTACAATGAGCAGTTCTTC. It specifies CAISESTYNEQFF.

The sample holds many counts of this clonotype. The V and J genes are TRBV5-1 and TRBJ1-4, with D tentatively TRBD1 (5 bases). Between the trimmed V and J ends, which lost 4 bases and 0 bases, there was a span of 7 bases. This CDR3 is built from 14 residues. Per germline, CDR1 SGHRS and CDR2 YFSETQ. The CDR3 DNA reads as TGCGCCAGCAGCGGGGGAGCAACTAATGAAAAACTGTTTTTT. Translating it yields CASSGGATNEKLFF.

The table lists this clonotype with many counts. The rearrangement links TRBV6-2 or TRBV6-3 to TRBJ1-1; D gene ambiguous. Germline V gene data show CDR1 as MNHEY and CDR2 as SVGEGT. The CDR3 sequence is 17 residues long. Trimming left V 0 bases short and J 4 bases short, with 18 bases between. In nucleotides, the CDR3 is TGTGCCAGCAGTTACTCGATAGCCCAGGTGTTGGCCACTGAAGCTTTCTTT. It codes for CASSYSIAQVLATEAFF.

This clonotype was seen repeatedly, ten times or more. This sequence joins TRBV12-3 or TRBV12-4 and TRBJ1-5, with D possibly matching TRBD1 (5 bases). There are 15 residues in the CDR3. The germline V and J ends were trimmed by 3 bases and 4 bases, with 13 bases remaining between them. DNA of the CDR3: TGTGCCAGCAGTTTGAGGGCAGGGAAGAATCAGCCCCAGCATTTT. Its translation is CASSLRAGKNQPQHF.

This clonotype came up many times. The CDR3 region is CASSFPGRDEQFF. Here the CDR3 DNA reads TGTGCCAGCAGTTTCCCCGGTCGGGATGAGCAGTTCTTC. The rearrangement uses TRBV12-3 or TRBV12-4 and TRBJ2-1; D ambiguous. Trimming took off 3 bases at V and 8 bases at J, with 11 bases between the two ends. This CDR3 is built from 13 residues.

There are many counts of this clonotype. CDR3 nucleotide sequence: TGCAGCGTTGGACAGAGGGTGAACTACGAGCAGTACTTC. Its protein product is CSVGQRVNYEQYF. The rearrangement joins TRBV29-1 to TRBJ2-7; either TRBD1 or TRBD2 may fit D (5 bases each). CDR3 size: 13 residues. The germline gives CDR1 SQVTM, CDR2 ANQGSEA. V gave up 4 bases and J gave up 3 bases, with 13 bases separating them.

This clonotype was recorded at least ten times. The V gene is TRBV7-2, the J gene TRBJ2-5; D remains unclear. The CDR3 extends over 12 amino acids. From germline, CDR1 is SGHTA and CDR2 FQGNSA. V lost 5 bases to trimming and J lost 3 bases, with 7 bases between them. The CDR3 DNA reads as TGTGCCAGCAGCCCTCCTAAAGAGACCCAGTACTTC. Amino acids: CASSPPKETQYF.

This clonotype was observed at least ten times. The rearrangement uses TRBV5-1 and TRBJ2-1; TRBD1 matches 9 bases. This CDR3 has 15 amino acids. The trim removed 0 bases at V and 6 bases at J, leaving 4 bases unmatched. Germline CDR1 is SGHRS and CDR2 is YFSETQ. This CDR3 reads CASSLEGQGPNEQFF. Written as DNA, the CDR3 is TGCGCCAGCAGCTTGGAGGGACAGGGACCCAATGAGCAGTTCTTC.

This clonotype was counted at least ten times. The J gene is TRBJ2-5, the V gene TRBV9; D ambiguous. The ends were cut back, 1 base at V and 5 bases at J, with 12 bases in the middle. The length of the CDR3 is 14 residues. The germline V gene has CDR1 SGDLS and CDR2 YYNGEE. The CDR3 bases are TGTGCCAGCAGCGTATACTCCCGTGGGGAGACCCAGTACTTC. As protein: CASSVYSRGETQYF.

In the case of this clonotype: This could be a read error, since a much larger clone is one nucleotide away. The rearrangement links TRBV5-1 to TRBJ1-1, with D maybe TRBD1 (6 bases). The V and J ends lost 8 bases and 6 bases respectively, with 17 bases between them. Per the germline V gene, CDR1 is SGHRS and CDR2 is YFSETQ. The length of the CDR3 is 13 residues. The CDR3 is CASRSGGNAEAFF. The CDR3 coding sequence is TGCGCCAGTCGCTCGGGGGGCAACGCTGAAGCTTTCTTT.

This clonotype was found many times. The chain joins TRBV5-5 to TRBJ1-1, with D perhaps matching TRBD1 (5 bases). This CDR3 has 15 residues. Deletions cut 3 bases from V and 4 bases from J, with 16 bases between. Germline loops: CDR1 SGHKS, CDR2 YYEKEE (reference sequence). Written as DNA, the CDR3 is TGTGCCAGCAGCTGGGCTTCTGGGGGGGGCACTGAAGCTTTCTTT. Translating it yields CASSWASGGGTEAFF.